This TCR beta chain was retrieved from a study of T cells in tuberculosis. Each donor contributed 85,000 to 100,000 T cells on average, unsorted. Measured with immunoSEQ multiplex PCR; TCRdb has only the in-frame clones, and not every one. Here the sample spans about 24,000 clones, less than 97% being singletons. The receptor's source is a donor aged 10-29 years with latent tuberculosis or without tuberculosis infection. Sequencing was performed on PBMCs.

The CDR3 spells CASSPQINEQFF. CDR3 DNA sequence: TGTGCCAGTAGCCCCCAGATTAATGAGCAGTTCTTC. This chain connects TRBV19 to TRBJ2-1; no reliable D call. The ends were cut back, 6 bases at V and 7 bases at J, with 10 bases in the middle. Germline V lookup: CDR1 LNHDA, CDR2 SQIVND (reference sequence). CDR3 size: 12 residues.